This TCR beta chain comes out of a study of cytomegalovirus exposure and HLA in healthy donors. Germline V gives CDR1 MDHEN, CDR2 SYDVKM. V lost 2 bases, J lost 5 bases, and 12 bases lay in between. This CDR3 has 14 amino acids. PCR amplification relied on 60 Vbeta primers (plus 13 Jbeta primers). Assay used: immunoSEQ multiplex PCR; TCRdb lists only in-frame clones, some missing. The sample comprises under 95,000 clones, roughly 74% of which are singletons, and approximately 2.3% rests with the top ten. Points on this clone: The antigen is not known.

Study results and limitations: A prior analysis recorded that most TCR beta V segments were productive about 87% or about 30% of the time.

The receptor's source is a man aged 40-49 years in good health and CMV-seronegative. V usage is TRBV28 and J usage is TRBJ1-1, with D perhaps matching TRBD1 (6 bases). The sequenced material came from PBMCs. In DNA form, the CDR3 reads TGTGCCAGCAGTTTAGGGGGCAGGAGAACTGAAGCTTTCTTT. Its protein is CASSLGGRRTEAFF.